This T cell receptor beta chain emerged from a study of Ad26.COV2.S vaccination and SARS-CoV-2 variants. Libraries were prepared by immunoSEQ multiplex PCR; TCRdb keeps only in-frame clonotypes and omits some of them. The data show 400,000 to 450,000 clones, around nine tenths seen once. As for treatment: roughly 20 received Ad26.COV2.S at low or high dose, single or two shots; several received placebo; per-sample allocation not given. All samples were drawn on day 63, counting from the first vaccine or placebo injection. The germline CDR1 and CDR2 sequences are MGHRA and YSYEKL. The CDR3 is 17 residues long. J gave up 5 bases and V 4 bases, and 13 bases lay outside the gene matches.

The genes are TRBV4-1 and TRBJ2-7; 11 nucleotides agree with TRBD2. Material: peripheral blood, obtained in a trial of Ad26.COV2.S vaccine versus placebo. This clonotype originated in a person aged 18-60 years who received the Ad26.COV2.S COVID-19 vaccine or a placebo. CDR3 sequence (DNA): TGCGCCAGCAGCCCCTCCATCCCACTAGCGGGAGTCAACGAGCAGTACTTC. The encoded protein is CASSPSIPLAGVNEQYF.